Listed below are T cell receptor beta chains from one sample, sequenced in a study of T cell clonotyping in hematopoietic cell transplantation. Profiled with immunoSEQ multiplex PCR; TCRdb holds only in-frame clones, not every one. The sample lists about 14,000 clones, 75% to 90% occurring once. Sequenced material: peripheral blood mononuclear cells, taken before stem cell transplant. The receptor source for this set is a man in his sixties with acute myeloid leukemia. Some clones in this sample may be carry-over from other donors' samples. Both conserved end residues are part of each CDR3. D genes are given only for firm matches. Some rows mark clone size as missing; the rest say once, few, many or name a class of expanded clone.

cdr3_length,j_call,v_call,d_call,clone_size,cdr3_aa,cdr3_nt
12,TRBJ2-3,TRBV2,TRBD2,few,CASGGGVDTQYF,TGTGCCAGCGGTGGGGGGGTAGATACGCAGTATTTT
14,TRBJ1-1,TRBV29-1,TRBD1,once,CSVEDGQENTEAFF,TGCAGCGTTGAAGACGGACAGGAGAACACTGAAGCTTTCTTT
15,TRBJ1-2,TRBV10-3,TRBD1,-,CATQPPDRGLYGYTF,TGTGCCACCCAACCACCGGACAGGGGGCTCTATGGCTACACCTTC
13,TRBJ2-7,TRBV6-5,-,-,CASSLQNPYEQYF,TGTGCCAGCAGTTTACAGAATCCCTACGAGCAGTACTTC
14,TRBJ1-5,TRBV6-5,-,medium-sized,CASSLARVNQPQHF,TGTGCCAGCAGTTTAGCCAGGGTCAATCAGCCCCAGCATTTT
13,TRBJ1-5,TRBV5-1,-,-,CASSENRDQPQHF,TGCGCCAGCAGCGAAAACAGGGATCAGCCCCAGCATTTT
12,TRBJ2-1,TRBV9,-,-,CASSPGDNEQFF,TGTGCCAGCAGCCCAGGGGACAATGAGCAGTTCTTC
14,TRBJ2-7,TRBV7-3,-,few,CASRGLLDGYEQYF,TGTGCCAGCAGGGGTCTTTTGGACGGCTACGAGCAGTACTTC
13,TRBJ2-5,TRBV30,-,-,CAWSRGLKETQYF,TGTGCCTGGAGCCGGGGGTTAAAAGAGACCCAGTACTTC
13,TRBJ2-3,TRBV19,TRBD1,-,CATSGQLTDTQYF,TGTGCCACCTCGGGACAGCTCACAGATACGCAGTATTTT
14,TRBJ2-3,TRBV7-8,TRBD2,-,CASSSGTNTDTQYF,TGTGCCAGCAGCTCCGGGACTAACACAGATACGCAGTATTTT
14,TRBJ2-3,TRBV9,TRBD2,-,CASSVGGLPYTQYF,TGTGCCAGCAGCGTGGGGGGACTACCCTATACGCAGTATTTT
14,TRBJ2-7,TRBV7-9,-,-,CASSRPDRPYEQYF,TGTGCCAGCAGCCGCCCCGACCGTCCTTACGAGCAGTACTTC
17,TRBJ2-1,TRBV4-1,TRBD2,-,CASSQDSGQRGGNEQFF,TGCGCCAGCAGCCAAGATTCGGGCCAGCGGGGGGGCAATGAGCAGTTCTTC
15,TRBJ1-2,TRBV5-6,-,-,CASSFLNGYHSGYTF,TGTGCCAGCAGCTTCCTTAATGGTTACCACTCTGGCTACACCTTC
16,TRBJ1-1,TRBV2,TRBD1,-,CASRGDRGTLNTEAFF,TGTGCCAGCAGGGGGGACAGGGGAACGTTGAACACTGAAGCTTTCTTT
20,TRBJ1-5,TRBV7-8,TRBD1,-,CASSFWAGDRGPTANQPQHF,TGTGCCAGCAGCTTCTGGGCCGGGGACAGGGGGCCCACCGCCAATCAGCCCCAGCATTTT
15,TRBJ2-3,TRBV5-1,TRBD2,once,CASSLASRGTHTQYF,TGCGCCAGCAGCTTGGCCTCGCGGGGGACTCATACGCAGTATTTT
13,TRBJ1-2,TRBV18,-,-,CASSPNARYGYTF,TGTGCCAGCTCACCGAACGCAAGGTATGGCTACACCTTC
15,TRBJ2-5,TRBV5-6,-,-,CASSLRTDRRETQYF,TGTGCCAGCAGCTTGAGGACGGATCGCCGGGAGACCCAGTACTTC
15,TRBJ1-2,TRBV4-3,-,-,CASSQVLGGRGGYTF,TGCGCCAGCAGCCAAGTTTTGGGGGGAAGGGGTGGCTACACCTTC
15,TRBJ1-4,TRBV5-1,-,-,CASSLGQERGEKLFF,TGCGCCAGCAGCTTGGGGCAAGAGCGGGGGGAAAAACTGTTTTTT
12,TRBJ1-2,TRBV7-3,-,-,CASSPVGGGYTF,TGTGCCAGCAGCCCGGTGGGAGGTGGCTACACCTTC
15,TRBJ1-5,TRBV4-2,TRBD1,-,CASSQEQGRDQPQHF,TGTGCCAGCAGCCAAGAACAGGGGCGGGATCAGCCCCAGCATTTT
15,TRBJ2-7,TRBV6-1,-,-,CASSDAKAGSYEQYF,TGTGCCAGCAGTGACGCCAAAGCGGGCTCCTACGAGCAGTACTTC
15,TRBJ1-5,TRBV6-1,-,-,CASSEALQGNQPQHF,TGTGCCAGCAGTGAAGCGCTTCAGGGGAATCAGCCCCAGCATTTT
15,TRBJ2-2,TRBV6-5,TRBD1,-,CASSWTGPNTGELFF,TGTGCCAGCAGTTGGACAGGTCCGAACACCGGGGAGCTGTTTTTT